This TCR beta chain was obtained from a study of cytomegalovirus exposure and HLA in healthy donors. The germline V gene has CDR1 KGHSH and CDR2 LQKENI. The CDR3 sequence is 13 residues long. The V and J ends lost 6 bases and 7 bases, in that order; junction bases with no gene match: 8. The PCR contained 60 Vbeta and 13 Jbeta primers. Measured with immunoSEQ multiplex PCR; TCRdb has only the in-frame clones, and not every one. The top ten hold around 1.7% of the sample, which has about 56,000 clones, around 83% seen once. This sequence originates from a man aged 40-55 years in good health and CMV-seronegative. Sequences were obtained from PBMCs. The chain couples TRBV18 to TRBJ1-2; 7 bases match TRBD1. CDR3 amino acids: CASSLGQQTGYTF. For the CDR3, the DNA is TGTGCCAGCTCGTTGGGACAGCAAACTGGCTACACCTTC.